Here is one T cell receptor beta chain with its context. As yet, its antigen is unknown. The method was immunoSEQ multiplex PCR; TCRdb's version includes in-frame clones alone and lacks a portion of them. The repertoire has around 180,000 clones, 87% of them found once; the top ten carry 2.5% to 3%. This entry belongs to a study of T cell responses to AZD1222 COVID-19 vaccine. Study conclusions and caveats: Across the whole spike, CD4 TCRs peaked at regions 160-218 and 743-854. In the spike-specific TCR repertoire, nearly half reportedly target unmutated variant regions. Clonal diversity was possibly underestimated; the donors were predominantly white British and more often female.

This TCR derives from an adult in good health. The starting material was peripheral blood, obtained on day 0 of MenACWY control vaccination.

This chain's CDR3 is CASSLWTGNSPLHF. The CDR3 bases are TGTGCCAGCAGCTTATGGACAGGGAATTCACCCCTCCACTTT. The chain couples TRBV7-2 to TRBJ1-6; 8 bases align to TRBD1. This CDR3 comprises 14 residues. Trimming cost V 2 bases and J 7 bases; bases outside gene matches: 1. The germline V gene has CDR1 SGHTA and CDR2 FQGNSA.